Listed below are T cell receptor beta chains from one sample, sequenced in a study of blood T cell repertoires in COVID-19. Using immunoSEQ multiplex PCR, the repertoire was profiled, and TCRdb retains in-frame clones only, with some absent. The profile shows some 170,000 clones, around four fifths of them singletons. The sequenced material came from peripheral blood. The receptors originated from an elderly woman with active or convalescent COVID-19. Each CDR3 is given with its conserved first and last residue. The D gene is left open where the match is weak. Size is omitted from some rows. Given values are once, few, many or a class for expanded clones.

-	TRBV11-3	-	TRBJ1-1	TGTGCCAGCAGCTTAGGCCGGACAGCGAACACTGAAGCTTTCTTT	CASSLGRTANTEAFF
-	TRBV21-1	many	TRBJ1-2	TGTGCCAGCAGCACCGGCAGGGTACATGGCTACACCTTC	CASSTGRVHGYTF
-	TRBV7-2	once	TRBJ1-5	TGTGCCAGCAGCTTCCAGGGTCAGCCCCAGCATTTT	CASSFQGQPQHF
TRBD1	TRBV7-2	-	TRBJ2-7	TGTGCCAGCAGCTCGTCAGGGGGCCCGGTCGAGCAGTACTTC	CASSSSGGPVEQYF
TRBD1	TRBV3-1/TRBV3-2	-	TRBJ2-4	TGTGCCAGCAGCTCGCAGGGGGTAGCCAAAAACATTCAGTACTTC	CASSSQGVAKNIQYF
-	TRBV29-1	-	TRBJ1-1	TGCAGCGTTGTCCTAGGCGGGGCCTCTGAAGCTTTCTTT	CSVVLGGASEAFF
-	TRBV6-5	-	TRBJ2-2	TGTGCCAGTACATTAGAACCCCAGGGGACCGGGGAGCTGTTTTTT	CASTLEPQGTGELFF
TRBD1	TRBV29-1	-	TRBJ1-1	TGCAGCGTTGAAATCGGCGGGACAGGGTCTGCTGAAGCTTTCTTT	CSVEIGGTGSAEAFF
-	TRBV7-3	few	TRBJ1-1	TGTGCCAGCAGCTTTGGGGGGGATACTGAAGCTTTCTTT	CASSFGGDTEAFF
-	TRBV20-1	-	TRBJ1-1	TGCAGCTTGCAGGGGAACACTGAAGCTTTCTTT	CSLQGNTEAFF
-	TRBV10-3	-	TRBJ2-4	TGTGCCATCAGTGAGAATGAACTCCTAGCCAAAAACATTCAGTACTTC	CAISENELLAKNIQYF
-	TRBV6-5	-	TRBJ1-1	TGTGCCAGCAGTCATAGGGGGGAAGCTTTCTTT	CASSHRGEAFF
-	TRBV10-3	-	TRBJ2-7	TGTGCCATTCAGGGCTCCTACGAGCAGTACTTC	CAIQGSYEQYF
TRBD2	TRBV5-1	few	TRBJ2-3	TGCGCCAGCAGCCCCGTTGGACTAGCGGGGGGGCATACGCAGTATTTT	CASSPVGLAGGHTQYF
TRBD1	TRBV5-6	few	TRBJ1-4	TGTGCCAGCAGCTTCCTGTCAGGGGGCGGAGAAAAACTGTTTTTT	CASSFLSGGGEKLFF
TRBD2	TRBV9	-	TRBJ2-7	TGTGCCAGCAGCGTTTTTAGCGGGGGGGTTAACGAGCAGTACTTC	CASSVFSGGVNEQYF
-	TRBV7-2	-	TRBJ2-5	TGTGCCAGCAGCTTACTACCTCCCCCAGAGACCCAGTACTTC	CASSLLPPPETQYF
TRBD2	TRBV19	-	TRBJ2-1	TGTGCCAGTAGTATAGTTGCTAGCGGGGGAGGTGAGCAGTTCTTC	CASSIVASGGGEQFF
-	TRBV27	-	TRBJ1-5	TGTGCCAGCAGTTTGGCGGCAAGAGATCAGCCCCAGCATTTT	CASSLAARDQPQHF
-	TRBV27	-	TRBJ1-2	TGTGCCAGCAGTTTAAAGGACACTAACTATGGCTACACCTTC	CASSLKDTNYGYTF
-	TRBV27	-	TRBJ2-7	TGTGCCAGCAGTTTATCGATGTCAGGGGCCTACGAGCAGTACTTC	CASSLSMSGAYEQYF
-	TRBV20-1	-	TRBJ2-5	TGCAGTGCTAGACGGGAAGAGACCCAGTACTTC	CSARREETQYF
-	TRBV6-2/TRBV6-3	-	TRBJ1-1	TGTGCCAGCAGCAGGACAGCTGAATCTAAAGCTTTCTTT	CASSRTAESKAFF
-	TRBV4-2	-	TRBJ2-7	TGTGCCAGCAGCCAAGATTCTACCGGGACAAGCGGCGAGCAGTACTTC	CASSQDSTGTSGEQYF
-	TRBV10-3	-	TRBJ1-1	TGTGCCGCGGCGGATATGAACACTGAAGCTTTCTTT	CAAADMNTEAFF
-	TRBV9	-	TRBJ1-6	TGTGCCAGCAGCGTACTCCAGGGTAATTCACCCCTCCACTTT	CASSVLQGNSPLHF
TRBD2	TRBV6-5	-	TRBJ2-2	TGTGCCAGCAGTCGGGACGCCGGGGGGACCGGGGAGCTGTTTTTT	CASSRDAGGTGELFF
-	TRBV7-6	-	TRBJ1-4	TGTGCCAGCAGCTTAGGTCAGGTCTACAATGAAAAACTGTTTTTT	CASSLGQVYNEKLFF
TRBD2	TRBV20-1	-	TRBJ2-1	TGCAGTGCTAGTGGGCCTAGCGGGGTCCAAACTCACGGGAATGAGCAGTTCTTC	CSASGPSGVQTHGNEQFF
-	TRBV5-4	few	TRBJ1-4	TGTGCCAGCAGCGAAAAGGGGCAGGGCTCGAGTGAAAAACTGTTTTTT	CASSEKGQGSSEKLFF
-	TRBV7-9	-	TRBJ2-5	TGTGCCAGCAGCCCAAGCCAGGGGGAGACCCAGTACTTC	CASSPSQGETQYF
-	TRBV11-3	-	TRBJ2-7	TGTGCCAGCAGCTCCTCTGGACAGTACGAGCAGTACTTC	CASSSSGQYEQYF
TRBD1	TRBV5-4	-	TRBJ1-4	TGTGCCAGCAGCCAGGGACAGGTTAATGAAAAACTGTTTTTT	CASSQGQVNEKLFF
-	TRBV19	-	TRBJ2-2	TGTGCCAGTACCATGAGATTAGTTGTTGGGGGAGTGGGGGCCACCGGGGAGCTGTTTTTT	CASTMRLVVGGVGATGELFF
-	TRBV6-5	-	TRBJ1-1	TGTGCCAGCAGAGAGACTTTGAACACTGAAGCTTTCTTT	CASRETLNTEAFF
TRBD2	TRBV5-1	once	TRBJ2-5	TGCGCCAGCAGCTTCGGGGGGGCACTGGAGACCCAGTACTTC	CASSFGGALETQYF
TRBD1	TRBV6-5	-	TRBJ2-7	TGTGCCAGCAGCTACGATGGGACAGGGACTTACGAGCAGTACTTC	CASSYDGTGTYEQYF
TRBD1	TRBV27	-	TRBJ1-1	TGTGCCAGCAGTTTAGAAGGGGGCGGCACTGAAGCTTTCTTT	CASSLEGGGTEAFF
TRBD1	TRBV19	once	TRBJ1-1	TGTGCCAGTAGTGAAACAGGGGGCTACACTGAAGCTTTCTTT	CASSETGGYTEAFF
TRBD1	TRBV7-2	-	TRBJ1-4	TGTGCCAGCAGCCCTGACAGGGCTACTGAAAAACTGTTTTTT	CASSPDRATEKLFF
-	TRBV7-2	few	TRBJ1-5	TGTGCCAGCAGCCCCGGGGAGGGGCCGCAGCCCCAGCATTTT	CASSPGEGPQPQHF
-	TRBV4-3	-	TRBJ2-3	TGCGCCAGCAGCCAAGTCCGACAGTCCTTCACAGATACGCAGTATTTT	CASSQVRQSFTDTQYF
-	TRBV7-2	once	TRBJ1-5	TGTGCCAGCAGCCCCGACAGCCCCAATCAGCCCCAGCATTTT	CASSPDSPNQPQHF
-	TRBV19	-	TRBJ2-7	TGTGCCACCTCCGGGGGAGCACTCACGAGGGTTGCGAACGAGCAGTACTTC	CATSGGALTRVANEQYF
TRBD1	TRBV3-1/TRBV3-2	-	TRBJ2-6	TGTGCCAGCAGCAAGACCCCTCCACCGGGACAGGGAAACTCTGGGGCCAACGTCCTGACTTTC	CASSKTPPPGQGNSGANVLTF
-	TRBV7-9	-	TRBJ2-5	TGTGCCAGCAGCTTAGAGGGAGTCGTGGAGACCCAGTACTTC	CASSLEGVVETQYF
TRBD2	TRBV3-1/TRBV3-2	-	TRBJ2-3	TGTGCCAGCAGCCAAGTCCCAGCGGGGGGGCCATTTGGCACAGATACGCAGTATTTT	CASSQVPAGGPFGTDTQYF
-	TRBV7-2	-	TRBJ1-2	TGTGCCAGCAGCCTAAGTCGGGGGTTAGACTATGGCTACACCTTC	CASSLSRGLDYGYTF
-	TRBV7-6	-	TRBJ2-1	TGTGCCAGCAGCTTGATCGGGGGCAATGAGCAGTTCTTC	CASSLIGGNEQFF
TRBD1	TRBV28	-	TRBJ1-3	TGTGCCAGCTCGGACAGGACGAGCTCTGGAAACACCATATATTTT	CASSDRTSSGNTIYF
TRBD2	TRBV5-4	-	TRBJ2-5	TGTGCCAGCAGCCTCAGCGGGGGAGAGACCCAGTACTTC	CASSLSGGETQYF
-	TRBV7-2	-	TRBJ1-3	TGTGCCAGCAGCTTTCCTTGGAGCTCTGGAAACACCATATATTTT	CASSFPWSSGNTIYF
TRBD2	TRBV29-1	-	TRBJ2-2	TGCAGCGTTGAACCGACTAGCGGGGGGGCCTCGGGTACCGGGGAGCTGTTTTTT	CSVEPTSGGASGTGELFF
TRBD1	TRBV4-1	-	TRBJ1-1	TGCGCCAGCAGCCACCTAGACGGCAAAAGACAGGGTTACACTGAAGCTTTCTTT	CASSHLDGKRQGYTEAFF